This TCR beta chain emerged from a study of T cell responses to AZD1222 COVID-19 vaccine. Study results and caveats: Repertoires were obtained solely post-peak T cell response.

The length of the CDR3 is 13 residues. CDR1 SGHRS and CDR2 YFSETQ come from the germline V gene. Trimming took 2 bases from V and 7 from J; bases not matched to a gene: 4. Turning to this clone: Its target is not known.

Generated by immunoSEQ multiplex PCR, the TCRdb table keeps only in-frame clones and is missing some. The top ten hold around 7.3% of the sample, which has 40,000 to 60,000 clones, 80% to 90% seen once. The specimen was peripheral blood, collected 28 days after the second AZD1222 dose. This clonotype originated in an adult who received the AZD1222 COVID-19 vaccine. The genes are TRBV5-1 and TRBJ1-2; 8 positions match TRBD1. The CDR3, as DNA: TGCGCCAGCAGCTTTACAGGGGGAGGTGGCTACACCTTC. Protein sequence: CASSFTGGGGYTF.